This T cell receptor beta chain was identified during a study of CD8 T cells in Susac syndrome. Regarding the study as a whole: Individuals included in the TCR sequencing and HLA analysis were acknowledged by the study to be relatively few in number.

About this clonotype: Its antigen remains unidentified.

A quantity of about 0.5 to 1 ug RNA underwent reverse transcription using random hexamers. A multiplex approach, immunoSEQ multiplex PCR, amplified TCR beta CDR3 across 54 Vbeta and 13 Jbeta. TCRdb used MiXCR to reprocess the immunoSEQ multiplex PCR reads, holding one entry per CDR3 protein. The sample holds 150,000 to 250,000 distinct CDR3 sequences; about 95% are singletons and the top ten take about 0.096%. The CDR3 length is 13 residues. Trimming left V 6 bases short and J 6 bases short, with 12 bases between. The sequenced target, TCR beta, came from blood CD8+ and CD4+ T cells. Both CD4+ and CD8+ T cells were negatively isolated, and TEMRA cells underwent FACS enrichment.

Input material: CD4+ T cells from PBMCs. The chain employs TRBV12-3 or TRBV12-4 and TRBJ1-5; D perhaps matches TRBD1 (5 bases). This receptor was taken from a human donor with multiple sclerosis. The CDR3 protein is CASSARGSQPQHF. In DNA form, the CDR3 reads TGTGCCAGCAGCGCCCGGGGGTCTCAGCCCCAGCATTTT.